The entry below describes one T cell receptor (beta chain). The V and J ends lost 6 bases and 1 base respectively, with 13 bases between them. The CDR3 loop spans 16 amino acids. CDR1 SNHLY and CDR2 FYNNEI come from the germline V gene. Using a J-beta primer mix together with a sample-barcoded 5' primer, a second PCR was run for roughly 7 to 12 cycles. Each sample provided no less than 2.5 million CDR3-containing paired-end reads. TCRdb independently ran MiXCR on the 5' RACE reads; one entry per CDR3 protein. The table has 550,000 to 800,000 distinct CDR3 sequences, approximately 30% seen once. This entry is derived from a study of blood T cells in healthy people across ages.

This clonotype was sampled from a woman of 80 years or more in good health. The specimen was blood. The chain recombines TRBV2 with TRBJ2-6, with D unclear. CDR3 nucleotide sequence: TGTGCCAGCAGCATGAAGCCCCCTTCTGGGGCCAACGTCCTGACTTTC. This encodes CASSMKPPSGANVLTF.